The rows below give T cell receptor beta chains drawn from one sample of a study of shared clonotypes between healthy human individuals. Sequencing used immunoSEQ multiplex PCR; TCRdb keeps in-frame clones, though not all of them. The top ten clones hold approximately 1% of a sample with some 1,400,000 clones, 96% of them seen once. The specimen sequenced was naive CD4+ T cells sorted from blood. The receptors shown here come from a man aged 25 to 45 in good health. CDR3s include the opening cysteine and the closing phenylalanine or tryptophan. D genes are given only for firm matches. A clone size is listed for some rows: how often the clone was seen (once, few, many), or a class if it is expanded.

J gene,clone size,V gene,D gene,CDR3 protein,CDR3 DNA
TRBJ2-7,-,TRBV11-2,-,CASSPKGQPNTYEQYF,TGTGCCAGCAGCCCAAAAGGACAGCCCAATACCTACGAGCAGTACTTC
TRBJ2-3,-,TRBV28,-,CASSLAGTSTDTQYF,TGTGCCAGCAGTTTGGCCGGGACTAGCACAGATACGCAGTATTTT
TRBJ2-3,-,TRBV15,-,CATSRPLYTQYF,TGTGCCACCAGCAGACCGTTGTATACGCAGTATTTT
TRBJ2-1,-,TRBV29-1,TRBD2,CSVTTSGRTFAQFF,TGCAGCGTTACGACTAGCGGGAGGACGTTTGCGCAGTTCTTC
TRBJ2-1,once,TRBV7-3,-,CASSPSSLGSEQFF,TGTGCCAGCAGCCCCAGCTCCCTAGGCTCTGAGCAGTTCTTC
TRBJ1-4,-,TRBV11-2,-,CASSLRGGSLNEKLFF,TGTGCCAGCAGCTTGAGAGGCGGCAGCTTGAATGAAAAACTGTTTTTT
TRBJ2-5,-,TRBV5-1,TRBD2,CASRAPTSAETQYF,TGCGCCAGCAGGGCGCCGACTAGCGCGGAGACCCAGTACTTC
TRBJ2-6,-,TRBV5-4,-,CASSFGLSGANVLTF,TGTGCCAGCAGCTTTGGGTTATCTGGGGCCAACGTCCTGACTTTC
TRBJ2-1,few,TRBV18,TRBD2,CASSPVAGSYNEQFF,TGTGCCAGCTCACCCGTAGCGGGATCCTACAATGAGCAGTTCTTC
TRBJ1-4,-,TRBV28,TRBD1,CASSSPGQGSEKLFF,TGTGCCAGCAGTTCCCCGGGACAGGGGTCAGAAAAACTGTTTTTT
TRBJ2-7,-,TRBV5-1,-,CASSLRTDSYEQYF,TGCGCCAGCAGCCTGCGGACGGACTCCTACGAGCAGTACTTC
TRBJ2-7,-,TRBV27,-,CASAPVRPPRGNSYEQYF,TGTGCCAGCGCACCCGTCCGACCCCCCCGCGGGAACTCCTACGAGCAGTACTTC
TRBJ2-7,-,TRBV28,-,CASSSGGTPADEQYF,TGTGCCAGCAGTTCCGGCGGGACGCCCGCCGACGAGCAGTACTTC
TRBJ1-2,-,TRBV19,-,CASRTRDGSAGYTF,TGTGCCAGTAGGACCCGGGACGGTTCGGCTGGCTACACCTTC
TRBJ1-1,-,TRBV28,-,CASSSAGPHTEAFF,TGTGCCAGCAGTTCCGCGGGGCCTCACACTGAAGCTTTCTTT
TRBJ2-1,-,TRBV28,TRBD2,CASRREYNEQFF,TGTGCCAGCAGGCGGGAGTACAATGAGCAGTTCTTC